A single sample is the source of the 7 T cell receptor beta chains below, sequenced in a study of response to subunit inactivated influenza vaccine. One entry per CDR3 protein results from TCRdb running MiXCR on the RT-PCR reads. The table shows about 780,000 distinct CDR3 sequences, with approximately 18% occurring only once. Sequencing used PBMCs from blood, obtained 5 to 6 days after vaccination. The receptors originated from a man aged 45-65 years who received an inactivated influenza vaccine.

CDR3 protein: CAIRASAQTDTQYF. CDR3 DNA: TGTGCCATCAGAGCTAGCGCCCAGACAGATACGCAGTATTTT. The chain has TRBV10-3 and TRBJ2-3, with D perhaps matching TRBD2 (6 bases). Trimming shortened V by 6 bases and J by 3 bases, and 13 bases separated the two germline ends. This CDR3 region has 14 residues. Germline lookup yields CDR1 ENHRY and CDR2 SYGVKD.

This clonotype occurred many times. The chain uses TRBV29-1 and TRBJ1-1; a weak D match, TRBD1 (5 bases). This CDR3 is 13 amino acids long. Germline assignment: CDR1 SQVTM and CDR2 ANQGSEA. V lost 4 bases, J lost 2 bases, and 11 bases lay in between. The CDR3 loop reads CSVGGRLNTEAFF. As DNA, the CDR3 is TGCAGCGTTGGGGGCCGGCTCAACACTGAAGCTTTCTTT.

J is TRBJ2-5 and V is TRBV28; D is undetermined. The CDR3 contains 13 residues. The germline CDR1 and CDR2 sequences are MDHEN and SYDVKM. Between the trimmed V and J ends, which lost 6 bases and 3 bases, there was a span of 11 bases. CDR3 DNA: TGTGCCAGCAGACGACACGCCGAAGAGACCCAGTACTTC. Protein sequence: CASRRHAEETQYF.

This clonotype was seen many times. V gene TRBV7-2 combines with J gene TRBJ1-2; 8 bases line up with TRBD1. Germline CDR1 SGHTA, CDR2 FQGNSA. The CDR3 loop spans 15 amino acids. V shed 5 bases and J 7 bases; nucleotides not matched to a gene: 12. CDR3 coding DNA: TGTGCCAGCAGCCCAGACAGGACAGGGATGGGTGGCTACACCTTC. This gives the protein CASSPDRTGMGGYTF.

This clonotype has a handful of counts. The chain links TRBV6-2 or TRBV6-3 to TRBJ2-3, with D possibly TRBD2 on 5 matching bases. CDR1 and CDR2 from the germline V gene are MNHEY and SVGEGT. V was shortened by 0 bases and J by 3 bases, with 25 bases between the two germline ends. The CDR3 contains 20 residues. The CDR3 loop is CASSYSIPPREESGTDTQYF. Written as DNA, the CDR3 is TGTGCCAGCAGTTACTCGATACCTCCCCGAGAGGAGTCGGGGACAGATACGCAGTATTTT.

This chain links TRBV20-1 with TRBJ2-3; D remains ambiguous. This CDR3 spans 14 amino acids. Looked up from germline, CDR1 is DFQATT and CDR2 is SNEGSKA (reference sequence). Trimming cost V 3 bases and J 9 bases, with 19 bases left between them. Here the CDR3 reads CSARVEPLTVTQYF. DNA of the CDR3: TGCAGTGCTAGGGTTGAACCCCTCACCGTGACGCAGTATTTT.

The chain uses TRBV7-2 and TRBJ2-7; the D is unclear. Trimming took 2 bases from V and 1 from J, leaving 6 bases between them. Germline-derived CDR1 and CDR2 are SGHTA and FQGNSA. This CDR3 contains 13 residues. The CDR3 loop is CASSLRMSYEQYF. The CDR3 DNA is TGTGCCAGCAGCTTAAGAATGTCCTACGAGCAGTACTTC.